Below, one T cell receptor beta chain is given with its context. Its target is not known. This sample was included in a study of post-analysis software for immune sequencing data. Study summary: Some patients lacked subtype; others had relapsing-remitting, secondary progressive or progressive-relapsing disease. Points from the study as a whole: Pronounced co-clustering by F measure was evident among identically batched samples. Those with multiple sclerosis, the patient group, showed significantly lower normalized Chao1 diversity than controls. TRBV5-6, TRBV5-1 and TRBV20-1 were among a handful of TRBV segments more frequent in patients than controls.

Libraries were made from TCR beta cDNA, and they carried unique molecular identifiers. A population of roughly 0.9 to 11 million T cells gave rise to 400,000 to 550,000 cDNA molecules. MiXCR, run by TCRdb on the PCR reads, gives a single entry per CDR3 protein. There are about 430,000 distinct CDR3 sequences in the sample; over 30% occur only once, and 7.6% lies in the top ten. With 2 bases removed from V and 1 base from J, the gap between germline ends came to 9 bases. This CDR3 contains 14 residues. Sequencing input: blood. The receptor's source is a girl between 2 and 10 years old with multiple sclerosis. The chain links TRBV12-3 or TRBV12-4 to TRBJ2-7; maybe TRBD2 (5 bases). The CDR3 is CASSLQEESYEQYF. CDR3 DNA: TGTGCCAGCAGTTTACAGGAGGAATCCTACGAGCAGTACTTC.